The present T cell receptor beta chain was sequenced within a study of regulatory T cells in long-lasting Graves disease. Study conclusions and caveats: Newly diagnosed patients had higher TCR diversity than persistent Graves' patients did.

Relying on iRepertoire HTBI primers and Arm-PCR of CDR3 regions, the team built TCR beta libraries. TCRdb processed the multiplex PCR reads anew with MiXCR; each CDR3 protein has one entry. This sample carries 580,000 or so distinct CDR3 sequences, roughly a sixth of them seen once, and the ten largest clones take approximately 12%. Time point reported: newly diagnosed GD, antithyroid drugs for less than 3 months. The authors made the TCR library using RNA they extracted from PBMCs. The CDR3 consists of 15 residues. Germline V lookup: CDR1 WSHSY, CDR2 SAAADI. V dropped 7 bases and J dropped 4 bases, with 16 bases sitting between them. This clonotype was counted only a few times. Antigen specificity is unknown. These data are also associated with another study on T cells in Graves' hyperthyroidism and ophthalmopathy. That source adds: Most clonotypes expanded in thyroid above 0.001 were likewise present in blood.

The V gene is TRBV10-2, the J gene TRBJ1-4; D possibly corresponds to TRBD1 (6 bases). The sequencing here drew on peripheral blood mononuclear cells (PBMCs), taken at new diagnosis, from a patient treated with antithyroid drugs. The TCR comes from a man aged 18 to 29 with Graves disease. The CDR3 region is CASNGAGTFNEKLFF. CDR3 nucleotide sequence: TGCGCCAGCAACGGGGCCGGGACATTTAATGAAAAACTGTTTTTT.